This T cell receptor beta chain is drawn from a study of T cell clonality in common variable immunodeficiency. Findings and caveats of the study: CVID subjects shared fewer TCRbeta clones than healthy controls did. Fewer deletions and N-nucleotide insertions were reportedly seen in common variable immunodeficiency TCR beta sequences.

V dropped 0 bases and J dropped 4 bases, with 13 bases sitting between them. Germline CDR1 reads DFQATT; CDR2 reads SNEGSKA (reference sequence). The CDR3 contains 15 residues. This clone was recorded many times. Its antigen remains unidentified. The read terminates 3 residues before the CDR3 end, so the remaining end is supplied by the germline J gene. Data came from immunoSEQ multiplex PCR; TCRdb stores just in-frame clones and leaves some out. The sample yields 25,000 to 30,000 clones, without any singletons. This clonotype was obtained from a human donor with common variable immunodeficiency. The specimen was peripheral blood mononuclear cells. The chain combines TRBV20-1 with TRBJ2-1, with D hard to call. The sequenced CDR3 bases are TGCAGTGCTAGAGATAACAAGAACCCATACAATGAG. Translating gives CSARDNKNPYNE. The full-length CDR3 reads as CSARDNKNPYNEQFF.